The text below deals with one T cell receptor (beta chain). Its specificity is unknown. Profiled with immunoSEQ multiplex PCR; TCRdb holds only in-frame clones, not every one. The sample lists about 40,000 clones, about 91% occurring once. The sample comes from a study of T cells in narcolepsy. Whole-study context: Enrolled donors included narcolepsy type 1 or type 2 patients and healthy controls.

Germline V gene data show CDR1 as SGHAT and CDR2 as FQNNGV. Trimming cost V 3 bases and J 8 bases; bases outside gene matches: 6. The CDR3 has 15 amino acids. The study's findings and limits: Autoreactive clonotypes reportedly recurred in blood of same and different patients, not controls. Same-patient CSF and blood CD4+ T cell clonotypes included HCRT-specific and TRIB2-specific autoreactive ones. In some patient and control memory CD4+ samples, autoreactive clones were absent.

The source of this sequence is a human donor with narcolepsy. The chain carries TRBV11-2 and TRBJ2-1, with 11 bases fitting TRBD2. Sequencing was performed on CD45RA- memory CD4+ T cells from PBMCs. The CDR3 DNA is TGTGCCAGCAGCTTCACTAGCGGGAGTTGGGATGAGCAGTTCTTC. Amino acids: CASSFTSGSWDEQFF.